The entry below gives a single T cell receptor beta chain sequence along with its context. The entry originates in a study of OX40 agonist ivuxolimab in advanced cancers. Some clones are missing from TCRdb's copy, which holds only in-frame ones; the method was immunoSEQ multiplex PCR. The sample includes about 80,000 clones, around 86% of them seen just once. Germline lookup yields CDR1 DFQATT and CDR2 SNEGSKA (reference sequence). CDR3 length: 11 amino acids. V was trimmed by 5 bases and J by 16 bases, leaving 17 bases between them. The gene calls are TRBV20-1 and TRBJ1-4; D is uncertain. This receptor was taken from an adult with an advanced solid tumor such as melanoma, head and neck, liver or kidney cancer. Sequencing used CD4+ or CD8+ T cells sorted from blood, obtained in a trial of the OX40 agonist ivuxolimab. The CDR3 DNA is TGCAGTGCTCCCCTGGAGCGGAAAAGGTTTTTT. Translation: CSAPLERKRFF.